This TCR beta chain was captured in a study of cytomegalovirus exposure and HLA in healthy donors. On this clone itself: The antigen is undetermined.

The study ran its PCR with 60 Vbeta and 13 Jbeta primers. Here immunoSEQ multiplex PCR was the method, and the copy in TCRdb shows in-frame clones only, minus some. The table includes about 160,000 clones, around 76% detected once. CDR3 size: 17 residues. Germline V gene sequence: CDR1 SGDLS, CDR2 YYNGEE. Trimming at V came to 0 bases and at J to 6 bases, leaving 8 bases not matched to a gene. Study-level results: Certain indistinguishable V segments, among them TRBV6-2 and TRBV6-3, were excluded.

Sequencing was carried out using PBMCs. This receptor was taken from a female donor in good health and CMV-seronegative. The V gene is TRBV9, the J gene TRBJ1-6; TRBD1 matches at 8 bases. This CDR3 is CASSVAPGTGGNSPLHF. The CDR3 coding sequence is TGTGCCAGCAGCGTAGCCCCCGGGACAGGAGGTAATTCACCCCTCCACTTT.